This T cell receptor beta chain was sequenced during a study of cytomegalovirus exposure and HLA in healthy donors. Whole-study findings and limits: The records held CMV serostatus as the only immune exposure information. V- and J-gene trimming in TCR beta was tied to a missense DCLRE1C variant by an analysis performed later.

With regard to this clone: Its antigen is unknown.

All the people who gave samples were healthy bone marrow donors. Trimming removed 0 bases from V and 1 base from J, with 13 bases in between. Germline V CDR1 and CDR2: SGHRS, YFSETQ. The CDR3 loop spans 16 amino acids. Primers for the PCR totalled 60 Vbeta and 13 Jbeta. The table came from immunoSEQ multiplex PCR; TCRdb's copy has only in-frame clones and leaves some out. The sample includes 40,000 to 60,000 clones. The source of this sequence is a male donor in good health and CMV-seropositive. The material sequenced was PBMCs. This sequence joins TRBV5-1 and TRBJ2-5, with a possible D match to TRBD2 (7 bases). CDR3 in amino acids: CASSLVRGPTQETQYF. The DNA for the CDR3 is TGCGCCAGCAGCTTGGTGCGGGGGCCTACCCAAGAGACCCAGTACTTC.